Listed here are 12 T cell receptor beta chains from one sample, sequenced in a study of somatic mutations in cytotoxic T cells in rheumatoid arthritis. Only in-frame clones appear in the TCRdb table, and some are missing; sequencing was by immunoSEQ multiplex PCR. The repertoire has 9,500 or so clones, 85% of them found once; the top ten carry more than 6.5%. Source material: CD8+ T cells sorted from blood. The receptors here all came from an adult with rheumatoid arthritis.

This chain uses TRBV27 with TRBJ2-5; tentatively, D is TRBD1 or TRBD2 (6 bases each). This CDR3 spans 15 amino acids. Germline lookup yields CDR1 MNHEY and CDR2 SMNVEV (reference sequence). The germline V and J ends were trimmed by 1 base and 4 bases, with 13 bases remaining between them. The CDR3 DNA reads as TGTGCCAGCAGTTTATTCGGGGGCCTAGGAGAGACCCAGTACTTC. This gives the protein CASSLFGGLGETQYF.

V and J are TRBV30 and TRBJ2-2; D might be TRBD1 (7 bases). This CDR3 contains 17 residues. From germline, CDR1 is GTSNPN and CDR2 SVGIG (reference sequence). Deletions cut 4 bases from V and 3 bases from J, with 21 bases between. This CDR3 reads CAWIEGRDSRYTGELFF. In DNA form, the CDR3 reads TGTGCCTGGATCGAGGGGCGGGACAGTAGATACACCGGGGAGCTGTTTTTT.

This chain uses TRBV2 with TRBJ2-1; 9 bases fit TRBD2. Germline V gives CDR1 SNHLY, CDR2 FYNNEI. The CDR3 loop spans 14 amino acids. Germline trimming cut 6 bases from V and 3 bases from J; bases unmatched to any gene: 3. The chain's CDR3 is CASSRLADYNEQFF. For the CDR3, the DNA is TGTGCCAGCAGCCGACTAGCGGACTACAATGAGCAGTTCTTC.

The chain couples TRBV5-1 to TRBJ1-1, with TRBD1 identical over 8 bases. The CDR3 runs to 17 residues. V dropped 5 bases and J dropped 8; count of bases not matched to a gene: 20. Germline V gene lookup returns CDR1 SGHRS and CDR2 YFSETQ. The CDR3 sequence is CASSYTGGSRSPTEAFF. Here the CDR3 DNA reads TGCGCCAGCAGTTATACAGGGGGGAGTCGAAGTCCCACGGAAGCTTTCTTT.

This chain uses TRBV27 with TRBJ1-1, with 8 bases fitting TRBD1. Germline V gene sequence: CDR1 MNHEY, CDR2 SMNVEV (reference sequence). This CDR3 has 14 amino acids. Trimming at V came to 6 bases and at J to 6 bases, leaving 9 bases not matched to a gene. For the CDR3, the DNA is TGTGCCAGCAGCCAGGGGGCTGGGGGTGCTGAAGCTTTCTTT. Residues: CASSQGAGGAEAFF.

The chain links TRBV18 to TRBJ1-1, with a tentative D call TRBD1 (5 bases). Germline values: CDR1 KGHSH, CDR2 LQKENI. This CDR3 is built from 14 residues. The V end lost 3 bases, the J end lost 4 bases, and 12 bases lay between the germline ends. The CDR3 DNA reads TGTGCCAGCTCACCCGGGGGTCCGAGCACTGAAGCTTTCTTT. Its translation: CASSPGGPSTEAFF.

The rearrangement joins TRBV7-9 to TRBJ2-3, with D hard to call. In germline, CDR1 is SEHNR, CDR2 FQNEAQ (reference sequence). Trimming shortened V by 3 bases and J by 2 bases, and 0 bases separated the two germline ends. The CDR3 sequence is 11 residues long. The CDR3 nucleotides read TGTGCCAGCAGCTTCACAGATACGCAGTATTTT. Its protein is CASSFTDTQYF.

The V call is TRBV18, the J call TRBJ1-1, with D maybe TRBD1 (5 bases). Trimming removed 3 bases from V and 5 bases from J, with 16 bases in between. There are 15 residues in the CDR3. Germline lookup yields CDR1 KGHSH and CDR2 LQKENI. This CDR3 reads CASSPYPGPGTEAFF. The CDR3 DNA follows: TGTGCCAGCTCACCTTACCCAGGGCCGGGGACTGAAGCTTTCTTT.

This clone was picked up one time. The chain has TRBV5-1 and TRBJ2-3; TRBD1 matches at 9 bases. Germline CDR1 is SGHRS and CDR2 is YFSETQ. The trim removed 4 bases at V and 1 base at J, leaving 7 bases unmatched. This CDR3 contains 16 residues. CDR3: CASSRLGTGRTDTQYF. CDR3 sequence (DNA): TGCGCCAGCAGCAGGTTGGGGACAGGGCGCACAGATACGCAGTATTTT.

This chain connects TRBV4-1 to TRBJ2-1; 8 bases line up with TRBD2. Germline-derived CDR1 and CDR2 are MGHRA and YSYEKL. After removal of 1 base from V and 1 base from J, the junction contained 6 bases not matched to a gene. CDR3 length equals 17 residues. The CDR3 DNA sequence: TGCGCCAGCAGCCAAGTTAAACGGGGGGGGTCCTACAATGAGCAGTTCTTC. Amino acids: CASSQVKRGGSYNEQFF.

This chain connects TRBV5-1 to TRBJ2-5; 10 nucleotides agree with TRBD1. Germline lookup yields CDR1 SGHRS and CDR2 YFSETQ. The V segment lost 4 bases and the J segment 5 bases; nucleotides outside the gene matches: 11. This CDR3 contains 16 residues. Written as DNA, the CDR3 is TGCGCCAGCAGCCACGGTCGGACAGGGGGTCGTGAGACCCAGTACTTC. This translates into CASSHGRTGGRETQYF. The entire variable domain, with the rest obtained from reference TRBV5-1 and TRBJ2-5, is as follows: KAGVTQTPRYLIKTRGQQVTLSCSPISGHRSVSWYQQTPGQGLQFLFEYFSETQRNKGNFPGRFSGRQFSNSRSEMNVSTLELGDSALYLCASSHGRTGGRETQYFGPGTRLLVL.

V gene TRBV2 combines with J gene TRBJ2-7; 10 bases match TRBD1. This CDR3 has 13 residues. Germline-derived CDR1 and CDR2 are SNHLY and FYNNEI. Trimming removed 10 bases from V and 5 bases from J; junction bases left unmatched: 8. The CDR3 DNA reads TGTGCCAACACCCGGGACAGGGGCCACGAGCAGTACTTC. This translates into CANTRDRGHEQYF. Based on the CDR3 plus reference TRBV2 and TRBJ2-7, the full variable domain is EPEVTQTPSHQVTQMGQEVILRCVPISNHLYFYWYRQILGQKVEFLVSFYNNEISEKSEIFDDQFSVERPDGSNFTLKIRSTKLEDSAMYFCANTRDRGHEQYFGPGTRLTVT.